The 11 T cell receptor beta chains below come from one sample, sequenced in a study of blood T cell repertoires in COVID-19. The method was immunoSEQ multiplex PCR; TCRdb's version includes in-frame clones alone and lacks a portion of them. In the table there are about 86,000 clones, approximately 86% of which are singletons. The specimen was peripheral blood. Receptors were obtained from a middle-aged man with acute or convalescent COVID-19.

This chain uses TRBV24-1 with TRBJ1-5; D is perhaps TRBD1 (5 bases). The CDR3 length is 16 residues. Germline CDR1 and CDR2: KGHDR and SFDVKD. Trimming left V 9 bases short and J 0 bases short, with 17 bases between. CDR3: CATGGDRTVSNQPQHF. The CDR3 DNA follows: TGTGCCACCGGAGGGGACCGCACAGTTAGCAATCAGCCCCAGCATTTT.

The rearrangement joins TRBV6-6 to TRBJ1-3, with 8 bases matching TRBD1. This CDR3 has 16 residues. Losses at the gene ends were 2 bases for V and 0 bases for J; bases not matched to a gene: 3. The germline V gene has CDR1 MNHNY and CDR2 SVGAGI (reference sequence). In DNA form, the CDR3 reads TGTGCCAGCAGTTACCCAACAGGGGGCTCTGGAAACACCATATATTTT. Translation: CASSYPTGGSGNTIYF.

This clone came up a few times. The chain is built from TRBV5-6 and TRBJ1-2; 7 bases line up with TRBD1. Germline CDR1 and CDR2: SGHDT and YYEEEE. J gave up 6 bases and V 0 bases, and 2 bases lay outside the gene matches. The CDR3 is 13 residues long. The CDR3 coding sequence is TGTGCCAGCAGCTTGGTAACAGGGGATGGCTACACCTTC. Its protein product is CASSLVTGDGYTF.

This CDR3 reads CASIFGGDTEAFF. The CDR3 DNA sequence: TGTGCCAGTATCTTCGGGGGGGACACTGAAGCTTTCTTT. J is TRBJ1-1 and V is TRBV19, with a weak D call TRBD1 (5 bases). Germline V gene sequence: CDR1 LNHDA, CDR2 SQIVND (reference sequence). The CDR3 length is 13 residues. Trimming took 7 bases from V and 3 from J, leaving 12 bases between them.

This clone was recorded a few times. In DNA, the CDR3 is TGTGCCAGCAGTGAACAGGCCTCAGGGGGCTACACCTTC. Translating it yields CASSEQASGGYTF. The V gene is TRBV2, the J gene TRBJ1-2; D possibly corresponds to TRBD1 (5 bases). Between the trimmed V and J ends, which lost 2 bases and 8 bases, there was a span of 12 bases. This CDR3 comprises 13 residues. Germline V lookup: CDR1 SNHLY, CDR2 FYNNEI. Drawing the rest from reference TRBV2 and TRBJ1-2, the complete variable domain is EPEVTQTPSHQVTQMGQEVILRCVPISNHLYFYWYRQILGQKVEFLVSFYNNEISEKSEIFDDQFSVERPDGSNFTLKIRSTKLEDSAMYFCASSEQASGGYTFGSGTRLTVV.

The chain recombines TRBV3-1 (or the pseudogene TRBV3-2) with TRBJ1-3, with a possible D match to TRBD1 (5 bases). CDR1 is LGHDT, CDR2 YNNKEL, per germline (reference sequence). Trimming pared 3 bases from V and 6 bases from J, leaving 18 bases between. This CDR3 region has 16 residues. The CDR3 sequence is CASSQFNAGKTNTIYF. The CDR3 DNA reads as TGTGCCAGCAGCCAGTTTAACGCAGGGAAAACAAACACCATATATTTT.

The rearrangement joins TRBV21-1 to TRBJ2-7; the D call TRBD2 from the table was never checked on the DNA. TRBV21-1 constitutes a pseudogene. The CDR3 length is 17 residues. The CDR3 loop reads CASSNSSPAGGPYEQYF. The CDR3 DNA reads as TGTGCCAGCAGCAATAGTTCCCCAGCGGGAGGGCCTTACGAGCAGTACTTC.

In nucleotides, the CDR3 is TGCGCCAGCAGTCAGGTGCCCAATCAGCCCCAGCATTTT. Translating it yields CASSQVPNQPQHF. V usage is TRBV4-1 and J usage is TRBJ1-5; the D is unclear. The germline CDR1 and CDR2 sequences are MGHRA and YSYEKL. V gave up 6 bases and J gave up 3 bases, with 9 bases separating them. This CDR3 spans 13 amino acids.

The gene calls are TRBV24-1 and TRBJ2-7; TRBD1 is a possible D gene (6 bases). This CDR3 is built from 14 residues. V shed 5 bases and J shed 0 bases, with 10 bases lying between them. Per the germline V gene, CDR1 is KGHDR and CDR2 is SFDVKD. The CDR3 here is CATSGTGSSYEQYF. The CDR3, as DNA: TGTGCCACCAGTGGTACAGGGAGCTCCTACGAGCAGTACTTC.

The chain combines TRBV3-1 (or the pseudogene TRBV3-2) with TRBJ2-5, with a possible D match to TRBD2 (6 bases). Germline V CDR1 and CDR2: LGHDT, YNNKEL (reference sequence). V lost 4 bases and J 5 bases, leaving 17 bases between the germline ends. This CDR3 is built from 15 residues. The CDR3 DNA sequence: TGTGCCAGCAGCCGGACTACTCAGCCGCGGGAGACCCAGTACTTC. As protein: CASSRTTQPRETQYF.

This clone occurred once. The CDR3 reads CASSFPGASGNNEQFF. CDR3 bases: TGTGCCAGCAGCTTCCCGGGGGCTAGCGGGAACAATGAGCAGTTCTTC. The chain links TRBV7-9 to TRBJ2-1, with 9 nucleotides matching TRBD2. V lost 3 bases and J lost 5; bases outside the gene matches: 8. The CDR3 totals 16 residues. From germline, CDR1 is SEHNR and CDR2 FQNEAQ (reference sequence).